The table lists the clone carrying this TCR beta chain with many counts. What it binds is not known. TCRdb redid the calling of the reads with MiXCR, one entry per CDR3 protein. Of approximately 910,000 distinct CDR3 sequences in the sample, around a third were seen once. These data belong to a study of T cell repertoires in cytomegalovirus infection. Study-wide points: HLA-C-restricted CMV-specific TCR beta clonotypes were dominant in the ex vivo response.

The source of this sequence is a human donor in good health (CMV status not recorded). Some clones in this sample may be carry-over from other donors' samples. This sample comprised cultured CD8+ T cells from PBMCs, obtained from culture after CMV antigen stimulation.

CDR3 sequence (DNA): TGTGCCAGCAGCCCTCGACTGAACACTGAAGCTTTCTTT. It specifies CASSPRLNTEAFF. The chain links TRBV7-6 to TRBJ1-1; D gene uncertain. Germline CDR1 SGHVS, CDR2 FNYEAQ. The CDR3 has 13 residues. V dropped 5 bases and J dropped 0 bases, with 7 bases sitting between them.